This T cell receptor beta chain originates from a study of T cell changes during pregnancy in multiple sclerosis. TCRdb keeps only in-frame clones here, not all; method: immunoSEQ multiplex PCR. This repertoire shows 30,000 or so clones, 89% found once; its top ten account for approximately 6.6%. Specimen: CD8+ T cells from peripheral blood mononuclear cells, collected after pregnancy. The clonotype comes from a female donor with multiple sclerosis, enrolled in a pregnancy study.

CDR3 protein: CASSLRPTPTGELFF. CDR3 bases: TGTGCCAGCAGTTTGAGGCCGACCCCGACCGGGGAGCTGTTTTTT. This chain links TRBV27 with TRBJ2-2; D ambiguous. Trimming took off 3 bases at V and 5 bases at J, with 13 bases between the two ends. Germline loops: CDR1 MNHEY, CDR2 SMNVEV (reference sequence). The length of the CDR3 is 15 residues.